One and the same sample provided the 29 T cell receptor beta chains below, sequenced in a study of blood T cells in healthy people across ages. For the second PCR, which ran for about 7 to 11 cycles, a sample-barcoded 5' primer and a J-beta primer mix were used. TCRdb itself ran the 5' RACE reads through MiXCR, one entry per CDR3 protein. The table records about 1.5 million distinct CDR3 sequences, approximately 42% of them present only once. The sample was blood. The source of these receptors is a woman younger than 35 in good health.

This clonotype was found a few times. As DNA, the CDR3 is TGCGCCAGCAGCCAAGAACGGGAGCTCGACAATGAGCAGTTCTTC. Translation: CASSQERELDNEQFF. The V and J genes are TRBV4-1 and TRBJ2-1; possible D gene TRBD2, 6 bases. Germline CDR1 and CDR2: MGHRA and YSYEKL. CDR3 size: 15 residues. V was clipped by 0 bases and J by 5 bases, with 11 bases between them.

This clonotype occurred many times. The chain combines TRBV10-3 with TRBJ2-7; TRBD1 or TRBD2 may be the D gene (5 bases each). The germline V and J ends were trimmed by 6 bases and 0 bases, with 9 bases remaining between them. There are 13 residues in the CDR3. The germline V gene encodes CDR1 ENHRY and CDR2 SYGVKD. This CDR3 reads CAIRGTDSYEQYF. The CDR3 DNA is TGTGCCATCAGGGGGACGGACTCCTACGAGCAGTACTTC.

This clonotype came up a few times. The rearrangement uses TRBV20-1 and TRBJ2-1; no firm D call. The V and J ends lost 0 bases and 8 bases respectively, with 8 bases between them. This CDR3 spans 12 amino acids. From germline, CDR1 is DFQATT and CDR2 SNEGSKA (reference sequence). The chain's CDR3 is CSARERWDEQFF. As DNA, the CDR3 is TGCAGTGCTAGAGAGAGGTGGGATGAGCAGTTCTTC.

In the case of this clonotype: Relative to the germline gene, one junction end is altered; a read error may explain this. The J gene is TRBJ2-1, the V gene TRBV3-1; TRBD1 might be the D (5 bases). Germline V CDR1 and CDR2: LGHDT, YNNKEL (reference sequence). The CDR3 length is 12 residues. The chain's CDR3 is CASSHLDKEQFF. Written as DNA, the CDR3 is TGTGCCAGCAGCCACTTGGACAAGGAGCAGTTCTTC.

The chain joins TRBV20-1 to TRBJ2-1; D is possibly TRBD2 (5 bases). V lost 6 bases, J lost 7 bases, and 16 bases lay in between. Germline lookup yields CDR1 DFQATT and CDR2 SNEGSKA (reference sequence). The CDR3 totals 13 residues. CDR3 coding DNA: TGCAGTGCCCCCAGCGACTATGGAAATGAGCAGTTCTTC. Amino acids: CSAPSDYGNEQFF.

This chain joins TRBV7-9 and TRBJ2-5; D is uncertain. The DNA end is a closer match to TRBJ2-7, so the J assignment may be wrong. The CDR3 is 13 residues long. CDR1 SEHNR and CDR2 FQNEAQ come from the germline V gene (reference sequence). The CDR3 nucleotides are TGTGCCAGCAGCTTAGACAACACCTACGAGCAGTACTTC. Translating gives CASSLDNTYEQYF.

This chain uses TRBV29-1 with TRBJ2-2, with 11 nucleotides matching TRBD2. The ends lost 3 bases at V and 7 bases at J; junction bases unmatched: 10. The germline gives CDR1 SQVTM, CDR2 ANQGSEA. This CDR3 comprises 16 residues. CDR3 region: CSVDGTSGRSIGELFF. The CDR3 DNA is TGCAGCGTTGACGGGACTAGCGGACGCTCAATCGGGGAGCTGTTTTTT.

There are a few counts of this clonotype. V and J are TRBV10-3 and TRBJ2-3, with D possibly TRBD1 on 5 matching bases. This CDR3 region has 14 residues. Germline-derived CDR1 and CDR2 are ENHRY and SYGVKD. The V gene lost 7 bases and the J gene lost 2 bases, with 13 bases spanning the gap. The CDR3 sequence is CAITPTADTDTQYF. The CDR3 coding sequence is TGTGCCATCACCCCGACAGCCGACACAGATACGCAGTATTTT.

This clonotype was picked up one time. V usage is TRBV27 and J usage is TRBJ1-4; D remains ambiguous. The CDR3 extends over 17 amino acids. Trimming removed 5 bases at V and 8 bases at J, with 24 bases between. Germline CDR1 reads MNHEY; CDR2 reads SMNVEV (reference sequence). Here the CDR3 reads CASSPLPVAGVGEKLFF. DNA of the CDR3: TGTGCCAGCAGTCCTCTGCCGGTTGCAGGCGTAGGGGAAAAACTGTTTTTT.

This clonotype appeared many times. The chain links TRBV29-1 to TRBJ2-5; D unresolved. Trimming pared 3 bases from V and 2 bases from J, leaving 4 bases between. Germline V CDR1 and CDR2: SQVTM, ANQGSEA. The CDR3 covers 11 residues. The CDR3 loop is CSVEVQETQYF. Written as DNA, the CDR3 is TGCAGCGTTGAGGTACAAGAGACCCAGTACTTC.

The V gene is TRBV5-1, the J gene TRBJ2-1, with a weak D call TRBD2 (6 bases). The CDR3 sequence is 14 residues long. V lost 5 bases to trimming and J lost 8 bases, with 17 bases between them. Germline V lookup: CDR1 SGHRS, CDR2 YFSETQ. This CDR3 is CASRHGGSFDEQFF. CDR3 bases: TGCGCCAGCAGGCACGGGGGAAGTTTCGATGAGCAGTTCTTC.

The chain is built from TRBV5-1 and TRBJ2-5; the match to TRBD2 covers 10 bases. Germline values: CDR1 SGHRS, CDR2 YFSETQ. The CDR3 loop spans 15 amino acids. The V gene end was trimmed by 4 bases and the J gene end by 4 bases; junction bases not matched to a gene: 7. CDR3 bases: TGCGCCAGCAGCGGGGGACTAGCGTCTGGAGAGACCCAGTACTTC. Protein: CASSGGLASGETQYF.

The chain uses TRBV6-4 and TRBJ1-1, with D tentatively TRBD1 (6 bases). The CDR3 runs 12 residues. The V gene's germline CDR1 is MRHNA and CDR2 SNTAGT. V was trimmed by 3 bases and J by 6 bases, leaving 8 bases between them. The CDR3 loop is CASSEPGAEAFF. CDR3 coding DNA: TGTGCCAGCAGTGAACCAGGGGCTGAAGCTTTCTTT.

The J gene is TRBJ2-4, the V gene TRBV23-1; tentatively, D is TRBD1 (6 bases). TRBV23-1 is an ORF; its function is uncertain. Between the trimmed V and J ends, which lost 3 bases and 3 bases, there was a span of 18 bases. The CDR3 loop spans 17 amino acids. The CDR3 DNA reads as TGCGCCAGCAGTCATCCTCGCTACAGGGTGATCAAAAACATTCAGTACTTC. It translates to CASSHPRYRVIKNIQYF.

This clonotype was picked up a small number of times. The chain links TRBV7-2 to TRBJ2-1; 13 bases are a match to TRBD2. The germline V gene has CDR1 SGHTA and CDR2 FQGNSA. With V trimmed by 7 bases and J by 3 bases, 6 bases remained unmatched. This CDR3 contains 16 residues. The CDR3 region is CASTTGTSGNYNEQFF. CDR3 nucleotides: TGTGCCAGCACCACCGGGACTAGCGGGAACTACAATGAGCAGTTCTTC.

The chain links TRBV5-1 to TRBJ2-7; D call uncertain. The germline V and J ends were trimmed by 0 bases and 0 bases, with 16 bases remaining between them. In germline, CDR1 is SGHRS, CDR2 YFSETQ. This CDR3 spans 17 amino acids. The CDR3 is CASSLESLRSSSYEQYF. The CDR3 DNA reads as TGCGCCAGCAGCTTGGAGAGTTTGAGGAGTAGCTCCTACGAGCAGTACTTC.

The chain uses TRBV2 and TRBJ2-3; 8 bases map to TRBD1. The V and J ends lost 6 bases and 5 bases, in that order; junction bases with no gene match: 4. The CDR3 covers 13 residues. In germline, CDR1 is SNHLY, CDR2 FYNNEI. The CDR3 reads CASSGQGIDTQYF. Here the CDR3 DNA reads TGTGCCAGCAGCGGACAGGGTATAGATACGCAGTATTTT.

This rearrangement joins TRBV6-6 to TRBJ1-1; tentatively, D is TRBD1 (5 bases). The germline V and J ends were trimmed by 2 bases and 1 base, with 11 bases remaining between them. The CDR3 covers 15 residues. Germline loops: CDR1 MNHNY, CDR2 SVGAGI (reference sequence). This CDR3 reads CASSYSPDTNTEAFF. CDR3 nucleotide sequence: TGTGCCAGCAGTTACAGCCCGGACACGAACACTGAAGCTTTCTTT.

The genes are TRBV12-3 or TRBV12-4 and TRBJ2-4; D gene uncertain. Deletions cut 7 bases from V and 8 bases from J, with 21 bases between. The CDR3 runs 15 residues. This CDR3 is CASTPSSKGWDIQYF. CDR3 bases: TGTGCCAGCACCCCCTCATCAAAGGGTTGGGACATTCAGTACTTC.

This clonotype was counted a few times. The gene calls are TRBV29-1 and TRBJ2-7, with 10 bases identical to TRBD1. V dropped 0 bases and J dropped 4; count of bases not matched to a gene: 6. CDR3 length equals 15 residues. The germline gives CDR1 SQVTM, CDR2 ANQGSEA. This CDR3 reads CSVEDGGQGRYEQYF. In nucleotides, the CDR3 is TGCAGCGTTGAAGATGGGGGACAGGGGAGGTACGAGCAGTACTTC.

V and J are TRBV2 and TRBJ2-3, with 10 bases aligning to TRBD2. V shed 5 bases, J shed 5 bases, and the junction held 4 bases outside the gene matches. There are 14 residues in the CDR3. Per the germline V gene, CDR1 is SNHLY and CDR2 is FYNNEI. Here the CDR3 reads CASSKREGGDTQYF. The CDR3 nucleotides read TGTGCCAGCAGTAAGCGGGAGGGGGGAGATACGCAGTATTTT.

This clonotype was detected only a few times. The V gene is TRBV20-1, the J gene TRBJ2-7, with 8 positions matching TRBD1. The CDR3 has 15 amino acids. The V gene end was trimmed by 0 bases and the J gene end by 1 base; junction bases not matched to a gene: 5. Per germline, CDR1 DFQATT and CDR2 SNEGSKA (reference sequence). This chain's CDR3 is CSAREQGVSSYEQYF. The CDR3 DNA follows: TGCAGTGCTAGAGAACAGGGGGTCAGTTCCTACGAGCAGTACTTC.

V is TRBV25-1 and J is TRBJ1-2; tentative D call: TRBD1 (5 bases). V was trimmed by 1 base and J by 2 bases, leaving 8 bases between them. Per germline, CDR1 MGHDK and CDR2 SYGVNS. This CDR3 region has 14 residues. The CDR3 DNA reads TGTGCCAGCAGTGAATTAAGGGGAAACTATGGCTACACCTTC. Translation: CASSELRGNYGYTF.

There are a few counts of this clonotype. The rearrangement links TRBV4-1 to TRBJ2-7; 15 bases are shared with TRBD2. The CDR3 has 16 amino acids. Germline V gene lookup returns CDR1 MGHRA and CDR2 YSYEKL. V lost 4 bases, J lost 2 bases, and 3 bases stayed unmatched. As DNA, the CDR3 is TGCGCCAGCAGCCGCGGACTAGCGGGGGGGGCCTACGAGCAGTACTTC. This gives the protein CASSRGLAGGAYEQYF.

The CDR3 DNA reads TGTGCCAGCAGTCCGCAACAGGGTCGTTGGGGGGACGAGCAGTACTTC. Its translation: CASSPQQGRWGDEQYF. V and J are TRBV28 and TRBJ2-7; D assignment may be TRBD1 or TRBD2 (6 bases each). This CDR3 region has 16 residues. The germline V gene encodes CDR1 MDHEN and CDR2 SYDVKM. Deletions cut 5 bases from V and 5 bases from J, with 22 bases between.

This chain links TRBV4-1 with TRBJ1-4, with D hard to call. Germline V gene lookup returns CDR1 MGHRA and CDR2 YSYEKL. Trimming removed 0 bases from V and 5 bases from J, with 16 bases in between. The CDR3 length is 17 residues. The CDR3 DNA reads TGCGCCAGCAGCCAAGATTCCCCAGCCGGCGTGAATGAAAAACTGTTTTTT. This encodes CASSQDSPAGVNEKLFF.

This sequence joins TRBV3-1 and TRBJ2-5, with D possibly matching TRBD2 (7 bases). The DNA end favors TRBJ2-7, so the J call may be wrong. This CDR3 has 14 residues. Germline lookup yields CDR1 LGHDT and CDR2 YNNKEL (reference sequence). The CDR3 coding sequence is TGTGCCAGCAGCGACGGGGGGCCTACCTACGAGCAGTACTTC. Translated: CASSDGGPTYEQYF.

This clonotype was observed a handful of times. The chain uses TRBV7-3 and TRBJ2-3; no definite D call. Germline loops: CDR1 SGHTA, CDR2 FQGTGA. V was clipped by 2 bases and J by 2 bases, with 11 bases between them. The length of the CDR3 is 15 residues. The CDR3 coding sequence is TGTGCCAGCAGCTTATCCTCGGGTTTCACAGATACGCAGTATTTT. Its translation is CASSLSSGFTDTQYF.

This clonotype has only a few counts. The chain joins TRBV12-3 or TRBV12-4 to TRBJ1-1, with a possible D match to TRBD1 (5 bases). The CDR3 runs 15 residues. Trimming left V 7 bases short and J 4 bases short, with 19 bases between. In nucleotides, the CDR3 is TGTGCCAGCACCAACACGGGGCTGGGATCCACTGAAGCTTTCTTT. The encoded protein is CASTNTGLGSTEAFF.